These 30 T cell receptor beta chains were all obtained from the same sample, sequenced in a study of T cell repertoires in cytomegalovirus infection. For these receptors, no antigen is known. Each CDR3 protein gets one entry after TCRdb re-called the reads with MiXCR. The table lists approximately 730,000 distinct CDR3 sequences, about 29% of them singletons. Sequences were derived from cultured CD8+ T cells from PBMCs, sampled from culture after CMV antigen stimulation. The receptors shown here come from a human donor in good health (CMV status not recorded). Some clones in this sample may be carry-over from other donors' samples.

This clonotype occurred many times. V and J are TRBV7-9 and TRBJ2-2; D not certain. CDR1 and CDR2 from the germline V gene are SEHNR and FQNEAQ (reference sequence). V gave up 1 base and J gave up 7 bases, with 4 bases separating them. This CDR3 is 12 amino acids long. Here the CDR3 reads CASSLDGGELFF. CDR3 DNA: TGTGCCAGCAGCTTAGACGGCGGGGAGCTGTTTTTT.

The chain employs TRBV6-2 or TRBV6-3 and TRBJ1-1, with D possibly being TRBD1 (5 bases). From germline, CDR1 is MNHEY and CDR2 SVGEGT. V lost 4 bases and J lost 6, with 21 bases in between. The CDR3 has 16 residues. The DNA for the CDR3 is TGTGCCAGCAGTTTGGTCGGGGCTCACCCGACGCCTGAAGCTTTCTTT. Its protein product is CASSLVGAHPTPEAFF.

This clonotype has a handful of counts. The rearrangement uses TRBV29-1 and TRBJ2-2; D unclear. The CDR3 covers 11 residues. The V end lost 4 bases, the J end lost 4 bases, and 4 bases lay between the germline ends. CDR1 is SQVTM, CDR2 ANQGSEA, per germline. Written as DNA, the CDR3 is TGCAGCGTTGTTCGCACCGGGGAGCTGTTTTTT. This encodes CSVVRTGELFF.

With regard to this clonotype: Given a much more abundant clone one base away, this may be a read error. V gene TRBV7-2 combines with J gene TRBJ2-1; weak D call: TRBD2 (6 bases). The CDR3 extends over 12 amino acids. Germline-derived CDR1 and CDR2 are SGHTA and FQGNSA. The CDR3 sequence: CASSWRGNKQFF. Written as DNA, the CDR3 is TGTGCCAGCAGCTGGCGGGGCAATAAGCAGTTCTTC.

This clonotype was counted at least ten times. CDR3: CASSTFPYKFGNTIYF. CDR3 nucleotide sequence: TGTGCCAGCAGCACCTTCCCTTACAAGTTCGGAAACACCATATATTTT. V gene TRBV7-8 combines with J gene TRBJ1-3; no clear D gene. The CDR3 covers 16 residues. Deletions cut 5 bases from V and 4 bases from J, with 18 bases between. CDR1 is SGHVS and CDR2 is FQNEAQ in the germline V gene.

This clonotype was seen at least ten times. The CDR3 loop is CASSWDSQTYEQYF. The CDR3 region has the DNA TGTGCCAGCAGCTGGGACAGCCAGACCTACGAGCAGTACTTC. This chain connects TRBV7-2 to TRBJ2-7; 7 positions match TRBD1. The V gene's germline CDR1 is SGHTA and CDR2 FQGNSA. V was clipped by 4 bases and J by 2 bases; unmatched bases: 5. The CDR3 sequence is 14 residues long. Full variable domain (outside the CDR3, taken from reference TRBV7-2 and TRBJ2-7): GAGVSQSPSNKVTEKGKDVELRCDPISGHTALYWYRQSLGQGLEFLIYFQGNSAPDKSGLPSDRFSAERTGGSVSTLTIQRTQQEDSAVYLCASSWDSQTYEQYFGPGTRLTVT.

The V and J genes are TRBV4-2 and TRBJ2-5; TRBD2 aligns across 8 bases. The V segment lost 0 bases and the J segment 5 bases; nucleotides outside the gene matches: 11. Looked up from germline, CDR1 is LGHNA and CDR2 is YNFKEQ. The CDR3 is 17 residues long. CDR3 nucleotide sequence: TGTGCCAGCAGCCAAGAGCCTAGCGGGTCCGAGCGGGAGACCCAGTACTTC. This gives the protein CASSQEPSGSERETQYF.

This clonotype was seen a few times. The chain is built from TRBV2 and TRBJ2-1; D is possibly TRBD1 (5 bases). This CDR3 contains 14 residues. Trimming stripped 4 bases from V and 3 bases from J, with 10 bases between. The germline V gene encodes CDR1 SNHLY and CDR2 FYNNEI. The CDR3 nucleotides are TGTGCCAGCAGTGGAGAAGGGGTCTACAATGAGCAGTTCTTC. Translation gives CASSGEGVYNEQFF.

This clonotype showed up just a few times. V is TRBV15 and J is TRBJ1-2; no definite D call. V shed 9 bases and J shed 6 bases, with 20 bases lying between them. CDR1 and CDR2 (germline): LNHNV, YYDKDF (reference sequence). There are 14 residues in the CDR3. The CDR3 nucleotides read TGTGCCACTAGACGGGGTAACGGATCCCATGGCTACACCTTC. Encoded protein: CATRRGNGSHGYTF.

This clonotype came up a few times. The rearrangement links TRBV6-2 or TRBV6-3 to TRBJ1-1; 9 nucleotides align to TRBD1. V was pared by 6 bases and J by 2 bases, with 7 bases of the junction left unmatched. This CDR3 has 15 amino acids. The V gene's germline CDR1 is MNHEY and CDR2 SVGEGT. The CDR3: CASRLMDRGNTEAFF. CDR3 in DNA: TGTGCCAGCAGGCTAATGGACAGGGGTAACACTGAAGCTTTCTTT.

The V call is TRBV3-1, the J call TRBJ2-5; 7 nucleotides line up with TRBD1. V gave up 3 bases and J gave up 1 base; unmatched junction bases: 5. The germline gives CDR1 LGHDT, CDR2 YNNKEL (reference sequence). There are 15 residues in the CDR3. For the CDR3, the DNA is TGTGCCAGCAGCCATAGAAGGGGGCGCCAAGAGACCCAGTACTTC. Translated: CASSHRRGRQETQYF.

This clonotype was seen only a few times. The rearrangement links TRBV12-3 or TRBV12-4 to TRBJ2-1; D is undetermined. Trimming removed 2 bases from V and 0 bases from J, with 8 bases in between. This CDR3 spans 15 amino acids. This CDR3 reads CASSLYVSSYNEQFF. The DNA of the CDR3 is TGTGCCAGCAGTTTATATGTGAGCTCCTACAATGAGCAGTTCTTC.

This sequence joins TRBV10-3 and TRBJ1-1, with D perhaps TRBD1 (5 bases). V was cut by 0 bases and J by 0 bases, with 14 bases left in between. The germline V gene encodes CDR1 ENHRY and CDR2 SYGVKD. The CDR3 loop spans 17 amino acids. This CDR3 reads CAISESGVTRVNTEAFF. The CDR3 DNA is TGTGCCATCAGTGAGTCGGGGGTTACACGGGTGAACACTGAAGCTTTCTTT.

This clonotype was recorded many times. CDR3 coding DNA: TGTGCCAGCTCACCAATAGAGCGGGGGGAGTTTACCTACAATGAGCAGTTCTTC. It yields the protein CASSPIERGEFTYNEQFF. The rearrangement uses TRBV18 and TRBJ2-1; 9 positions agree with TRBD2. The V gene's germline CDR1 is KGHSH and CDR2 LQKENI. Trimming cost V 2 bases and J 2 bases; bases outside gene matches: 10. The CDR3 consists of 18 residues.

This clonotype occurred a few times. The chain has TRBV5-5 and TRBJ1-1; D is unclear. This CDR3 is built from 15 residues. Trimming took 0 bases from V and 7 from J, leaving 16 bases between them. Germline CDR1 and CDR2: SGHKS and YYEKEE (reference sequence). CDR3 coding DNA: TGTGCCAGCAGCTTGGATTCGGGGAAGGTGCGTGAAGCTTTCTTT. Translating it yields CASSLDSGKVREAFF.

The chain combines TRBV6-1 with TRBJ2-7, with 12 bases matching TRBD2. From germline, CDR1 is MNHNS and CDR2 SASEGT. There are 17 residues in the CDR3. With 2 bases clipped from V and 2 bases from J, the junction kept 7 bases outside the gene matches. CDR3 loop: CASSEQLAGGPTYEQYF. CDR3 bases: TGTGCCAGCAGTGAACAACTAGCGGGGGGTCCCACCTACGAGCAGTACTTC.

The rearrangement joins TRBV7-9 to TRBJ2-7; weak D call: TRBD1 (6 bases). Per the germline V gene, CDR1 is SEHNR and CDR2 is FQNEAQ (reference sequence). The length of the CDR3 is 13 residues. The V end was cut by 3 bases, the J end by 6 bases, with 12 bases between. The CDR3 region has the DNA TGTGCCAGCAGCTTGGAGGACAGAGCCGAGCAGTACTTC. Encoded protein: CASSLEDRAEQYF.

This clonotype was seen only a few times. This chain links TRBV7-3 with TRBJ1-1; D is undetermined. CDR1 and CDR2 from the germline V gene are SGHTA and FQGTGA. CDR3 size: 13 residues. Trimming shortened V by 11 bases and J by 0 bases, and 13 bases separated the two germline ends. For the CDR3, the DNA is TGTGCCTCCGGGGAGGGAATGAACACTGAAGCTTTCTTT. Translated, it gives CASGEGMNTEAFF.

A few counts support this clonotype. The V call is TRBV2, the J call TRBJ1-2; TRBD1 agrees at 8 bases. The trim removed 5 bases at V and 4 bases at J, leaving 9 bases unmatched. The CDR3 is 15 residues long. CDR1 and CDR2 (germline): SNHLY, FYNNEI. The CDR3 DNA is TGTGCCAGCAGTCCAGGGGGCTGGAAGTCCTATGGCTACACCTTC. Amino acid sequence: CASSPGGWKSYGYTF.

This clonotype has just a few counts. This chain uses TRBV4-1 with TRBJ2-5, with 8 bases matching TRBD1. CDR1 and CDR2 from the germline V gene are MGHRA and YSYEKL. Trimming removed 1 base from V and 4 bases from J; junction bases left unmatched: 8. This CDR3 is 16 amino acids long. CDR3 sequence reads: CASSQAVQGVGETQYF. CDR3 sequence (DNA): TGCGCCAGCAGCCAAGCAGTACAGGGGGTAGGAGAGACCCAGTACTTC.

This clonotype was counted only a few times. The chain recombines TRBV6-5 with TRBJ2-7; D uncertain. Germline V gene data show CDR1 as MNHEY and CDR2 as SVGAGI. Trimming pared 7 bases from V and 3 bases from J, leaving 7 bases between. This CDR3 spans 11 amino acids. For the CDR3, the DNA is TGTGCCAGCACCCTCAACTACGAGCAGTACTTC. Its translation is CASTLNYEQYF.

The chain carries TRBV4-1 and TRBJ2-1; D not resolved. V lost 0 bases, J lost 11 bases, and 8 bases lay in between. CDR3 length: 12 residues. The germline CDR1 and CDR2 sequences are MGHRA and YSYEKL. The CDR3 sequence: CASSQDWAKQFF. DNA for the CDR3: TGCGCCAGCAGCCAAGATTGGGCTAAGCAGTTCTTC.

The chain carries TRBV19 and TRBJ1-2, with 7 bases fitting TRBD1. Germline lookup yields CDR1 LNHDA and CDR2 SQIVND (reference sequence). With 5 bases clipped from V and 5 bases from J, the junction kept 5 bases outside the gene matches. The length of the CDR3 is 13 residues. The CDR3 region has the DNA TGTGCCAGTAGTTATACGACAGGGTATGGCTACACCTTC. Translating gives CASSYTTGYGYTF.

The chain employs TRBV5-1 and TRBJ1-1, with 7 bases aligning to TRBD1. Trimming cost V 5 bases and J 1 base; bases outside gene matches: 8. CDR1 and CDR2 (germline): SGHRS, YFSETQ. The CDR3 is made up of 15 amino acids. The CDR3 protein is CASRTLQGRNTEAFF. CDR3 DNA: TGCGCCAGCAGAACGCTACAGGGGCGGAACACTGAAGCTTTCTTT.

This clonotype was seen a few times. The chain is built from TRBV27 and TRBJ1-5; 8 bases are shared with TRBD1. The CDR3 sequence is 14 residues long. V trimming: 5 bases; J trimming: 6 bases; junction bases outside the gene matches: 6. Germline V CDR1 and CDR2: MNHEY, SMNVEV (reference sequence). The CDR3 DNA is TGTGCCAGCAGTCGGCAGGGGACAGGTCAGCCCCAGCATTTT. Amino acid sequence: CASSRQGTGQPQHF.

The V call is TRBV7-6, the J call TRBJ1-5, with no clear D. Germline V CDR1 and CDR2: SGHVS, FNYEAQ. The CDR3 length is 14 residues. V was shortened by 1 base and J by 9 bases, with 13 bases between the two germline ends. CDR3 coding DNA: TGTGCCAGCAGCTTAGAAGGCGGGTCGGCGCCCCAGCATTTT. Protein product: CASSLEGGSAPQHF.

This clonotype turned up a few times. This sequence joins TRBV2 and TRBJ1-2, with TRBD1 as a possible D gene (5 bases). The CDR3 covers 16 residues. V lost 6 bases and J lost 6, with 23 bases in between. Per germline, CDR1 SNHLY and CDR2 FYNNEI. The CDR3 coding sequence is TGTGCCAGCAGCGTAACCCGGGACCCTCCCGCCAATGGCTACACCTTC. It encodes CASSVTRDPPANGYTF.

This clonotype was detected ten times or more. V usage is TRBV12-3 or TRBV12-4 and J usage is TRBJ1-5; perhaps TRBD1 as D (5 bases). The V end lost 7 bases, the J end lost 5 bases, and 12 bases lay between the germline ends. The CDR3 is made up of 13 amino acids. The CDR3 loop is CASTPGGDQPQHF. CDR3 DNA: TGTGCCAGCACCCCAGGAGGGGATCAGCCCCAGCATTTT.

The chain combines TRBV28 with TRBJ2-2; no reliable D call. The CDR3 has 16 residues. Deletions cut 6 bases from V and 0 bases from J, with 14 bases between. CDR1 MDHEN and CDR2 SYDVKM come from the germline V gene. CDR3 region: CASRSLSGPNTGELFF. CDR3 nucleotides: TGTGCCAGCAGGTCCTTATCAGGTCCGAACACCGGGGAGCTGTTTTTT.

The rearrangement joins TRBV7-9 to TRBJ2-7, with a weak D call TRBD1 (6 bases). Germline CDR1 reads SEHNR; CDR2 reads FQNEAQ (reference sequence). The CDR3 sequence is 13 residues long. The V gene lost 5 bases and the J gene lost 7 bases, with 15 bases spanning the gap. CDR3 in DNA: TGTGCCAGCAGCCTCGAATCGGGACAAGAGCAGTACTTC. Protein sequence: CASSLESGQEQYF.